What follows are 14 T cell receptor beta chains derived from one specimen sequenced in a study of CD8+CD57+ T cells in acquired aplastic anemia. Patients selected for sequencing had displayed CD8+CD57+ cell expansion by flow cytometry. It was genomic DNA that served as the template for profiling TCR beta VDJ and CDR3. TCRdb reanalysed the reads using MiXCR and keeps one entry per CDR3 protein. The profile shows 260,000 or so distinct CDR3 sequences, 82% of them singletons. The source material was sorted CD4+, CD8+, or CD8+CD57+ T cells (not recorded which) from PBMCs. These receptor sequences come from a human donor with aplastic anemia.

Comments on this clonotype: A read error may account for a junction end that differs from germline. The V call is TRBV7-2, the J call TRBJ2-3; 10 bases map to TRBD2. Germline CDR1 reads SGHTA; CDR2 reads FQGNSA. The CDR3 is made up of 14 amino acids. CDR3: CASSLPSGSRDTQF. CDR3 nucleotides: TGTGCCAGCAGCCTACCTAGCGGGAGCCGAGATACGCAGTTT.

Comments on this clonotype: One end of the junction is discordant with germline, which a read error may explain. The chain recombines TRBV19 with TRBJ2-3; 7 bases line up with TRBD2. This CDR3 is 14 amino acids long. From germline, CDR1 is LNHDA and CDR2 SQIVND (reference sequence). The CDR3 region is CASSMGGETYNEQF. CDR3 sequence (DNA): TGTGCCAGTAGTATGGGGGGGGAAACCTACAATGAGCAGTTT.

A remark on this clonotype: One end of the junction fails to match germline, which may point to a read error. The rearrangement links TRBV9 to TRBJ2-3; no clear D gene. CDR1 and CDR2 from the germline V gene are SGDLS and YYNGEE. CDR3 size: 13 residues. CDR3: CASGEGCAAPHYF. CDR3 DNA: TGTGCCAGCGGCGAAGGGTGCGCTGCGCCGCATTATTTT. The full variable domain, completed using reference TRBV9 and TRBJ2-3, is DSGVTQTPKHLITATGQRVTLRCSPRSGDLSVYWYQQSLDQGLQFLIQYYNGEERAKGNILERFSAQQFPDLHSELNLSSLELGDSALYFCASGEGCAAPHYFGPGTRLTVL.

On this clonotype: The CDR3 end shows no conserved phenylalanine or tryptophan, and so a read error is likely. The DNA is omitted, as the CDR3 cannot be located on it reliably, and the CDR3 follows TCRdb's listing. The chain combines TRBV9 with TRBJ2-3; the table gives TRBD1 as D, unverified against the DNA. Germline loops: CDR1 SGDLS, CDR2 YYNGEE. The CDR3 spans 13 amino acids, including both terminal residues. CDR3 in amino acids: CASGAGSASTNSL.

A remark on this clonotype: This CDR3 fails to terminate in the conserved phenylalanine or tryptophan, so it likely reflects a read error. No DNA is shown, since the ends of the CDR3 on it are uncertain; the CDR3 is the one TCRdb lists. CDR3: CASGLGGAADYGY. This chain joins TRBV7-2 and TRBJ2-3; the D call TRBD1 from the table was never checked on the DNA. The CDR3 extends over 13 residues, inclusive of both ends. Germline-derived CDR1 and CDR2 are SGHTA and FQGNSA.

The V gene is TRBV6-6, the J gene TRBJ2-7; D not certain. The CDR3 runs to 16 residues. CDR1 is MNHNY and CDR2 is SVGAGI in the germline V gene (reference sequence). The germline V and J ends were trimmed by 0 bases and 0 bases, with 12 bases remaining between them. CDR3 sequence: CASSYSYSGRSYEQYF. CDR3 sequence (DNA): TGTGCCAGCAGTTACTCGTACTCAGGACGCTCCTACGAGCAGTACTTC.

Points on this clonotype: The DNA is left out, because the CDR3 cannot be placed on it with certainty; the CDR3 is given as TCRdb lists it. CDR3 in amino acids: CASSLEGGEQYVGF. This sequence joins TRBV7-9 and TRBJ2-3; the table's TRBD2 call for D was not verified on the DNA. In germline, CDR1 is SEHNR, CDR2 FQNEAQ (reference sequence). The CDR3 is 14 amino acids in total, end residues counted.

The chain combines TRBV12-3 or TRBV12-4 with TRBJ2-2; D not certain. The length of the CDR3 is 12 residues. Between the trimmed V and J ends, which lost 5 bases and 6 bases, there was a span of 7 bases. The CDR3 is CASSEVPGELFF. CDR3 DNA: TGTGCCAGCAGTGAAGTACCCGGGGAGCTGTTTTTT.

About this clonotype: At one end, the junction sequence differs from germline, possibly due to a read error. This chain uses TRBV9 with TRBJ1-1, with 7 bases aligning to TRBD1. The CDR3 contains 14 residues. Looked up from germline, CDR1 is SGDLS and CDR2 is YYNGEE. CDR3 loop: CASSGGERQGGNIF. The CDR3 DNA is TGTGCCAGCAGCGGGGGGGAGCGACAGGGAGGAAATATCTTT.

The chain carries TRBV7-8 and TRBJ2-1; 7 positions match TRBD1. Germline CDR1 is SGHVS and CDR2 is FQNEAQ. V was pared by 3 bases and J by 16 bases, with 18 bases of the junction left unmatched. The CDR3 has 15 residues. This chain's CDR3 is CASSFHPDGTDEYFF. In nucleotides, the CDR3 is TGTGCCAGCAGCTTTCATCCAGACGGGACAGATGAGTACTTCTTC.

Regarding this clonotype: This likely comes from a read error, as the CDR3 has no conserved phenylalanine or tryptophan at its end. The DNA is omitted, as the CDR3 cannot be located on it reliably, and the CDR3 follows TCRdb's listing. The gene calls are TRBV2 and TRBJ1-2; the D segment call TRBD1 is taken from the table without a DNA check. 14 amino acids form the CDR3, both terminal residues included. CDR1 is SNHLY, CDR2 FYNNEI, per germline. CDR3 region: CASGDGATHTHYSV.

The genes are TRBV7-6 and TRBJ1-1; tentative D call: TRBD1 (5 bases). V lost 7 bases, J lost 14 bases, and 29 bases lay in between. The V gene's germline CDR1 is SGHVS and CDR2 FNYEAQ. The CDR3 has 15 residues. The CDR3 coding sequence is TGTGCCAGCACCCTAGGGAGGGTCCCCTCCAGGGCCAACTTCTTT. It specifies CASTLGRVPSRANFF.

This clonotype was found a few times. The chain combines TRBV7-8 with TRBJ2-3; 7 nucleotides agree with TRBD1. The J call may be in error: the DNA end matches TRBJ2-5 better. The CDR3 consists of 16 residues. CDR1 and CDR2 from the germline V gene are SGHVS and FQNEAQ. The CDR3 DNA is TGTGCCAGCAGCTTTCATCCAGCCGGGACAGCCCTTTCCCAGTACTTC. It is translated as CASSFHPAGTALSQYF.

This chain links TRBV25-1 with TRBJ2-1; D is uncertain. The germline V and J ends were trimmed by 3 bases and 8 bases, with 11 bases remaining between them. From germline, CDR1 is MGHDK and CDR2 SYGVNS. This CDR3 is built from 13 residues. The CDR3 here is CASSDSRFDEQFF. The CDR3 DNA reads TGTGCCAGCAGTGATTCCAGGTTCGATGAGCAGTTCTTC.